This is a list of T cell receptor beta chains from one sample in a study of blood T cell repertoires in COVID-19. Sequencing used immunoSEQ multiplex PCR; TCRdb keeps in-frame clones, though not all of them. The sample has 200,000 to 250,000 clones; 80% to 85% are singletons. Sample: peripheral blood. These receptors were obtained from a woman older than 75 with COVID-19, enrolled during active disease. The CDR3 runs from the conserved cysteine through the conserved F or W. The order of the fields is D gene, V gene, clone size, J gene, CDR3 DNA, CDR3 protein. D genes are given only for firm matches. Clone sizes are given selectively: once, few, many, or a class where the clone is expanded.

>TRBD1|TRBV7-2|-|TRBJ2-5
TGTGCCAGCAGCTTGGGGGGACAGGGGCGAGAGACCCAGTACTTC
CASSLGGQGRETQYF
>-|TRBV5-1|-|TRBJ1-1
TGCGCCAGCAGCTTGGAAGGGACAAAGAACACTGAAGCTTTCTTT
CASSLEGTKNTEAFF
>-|TRBV6-5|once|TRBJ2-1
TGTGCCAGCAGTTCAGGGTCGGCGGTCTCCTACAATGAGCAGTTCTTC
CASSSGSAVSYNEQFF
>TRBD2|TRBV11-2|-|TRBJ2-3
TGTGCCAGCAGCTGGCGGGGAGGAGCGGGGCGCGCAGATACGCAGTATTTT
CASSWRGGAGRADTQYF
>TRBD1|TRBV3-1/TRBV3-2|-|TRBJ2-3
TGTGCCAGCAGCCAAGGGGACAGGGACGCAGATACGCAGTATTTT
CASSQGDRDADTQYF
>TRBD2|TRBV9|-|TRBJ2-7
TGTGCCAGCAGCGCTAGCGGGAGGTCCTCCGAGCAGTACTTC
CASSASGRSSEQYF
>-|TRBV7-8|-|TRBJ1-1
TGTGCCAGCAGCCACACAGGGACCACTGAAGCTTTCTTT
CASSHTGTTEAFF
>TRBD2|TRBV5-4|-|TRBJ2-3
TGTGCCAGCAGCAGGACTAGCGGGAGCGGGGCAGATACGCAGTATTTT
CASSRTSGSGADTQYF
>-|TRBV14|once|TRBJ2-5
TGTGCCAGCAGCCAGTCCCTAGTGGCCGGGGAGACCCAGTACTTC
CASSQSLVAGETQYF
>-|TRBV18|-|TRBJ2-7
TGTGCCAGCTCACCATATCTTGGAGGGACCTCCAACGAGCAGTACTTC
CASSPYLGGTSNEQYF
>-|TRBV28|-|TRBJ2-5
TGTGCCAGCAGTTTTTCGACAGCCTACCAAGAGACCCAGTACTTC
CASSFSTAYQETQYF
>-|TRBV11-2|few|TRBJ2-6
TGTGCCAGCAGCTTGCCCGGGTCTGGGGCCAACGTCCTGACTTTC
CASSLPGSGANVLTF
>-|TRBV7-2|-|TRBJ2-7
TGTGCCAGCAGCCCAAGGAGGGGGCAGGGTATCTCCTACGAGCAGTACTTC
CASSPRRGQGISYEQYF
>-|TRBV7-9|-|TRBJ1-2
TGTGCCAGCAGCTTAGGCAGGGTGACCTATGGCTACACCTTC
CASSLGRVTYGYTF
>-|TRBV24-1|-|TRBJ2-1
TGTGCCACCAGTGATGGAGGGGGGGCCTACAATGAGCAGTTCTTC
CATSDGGGAYNEQFF
>TRBD1|TRBV2|-|TRBJ1-5
TGTGCCAGCGGGTCAGGGGGCGCGGGAAAGCCCCAGCATTTT
CASGSGGAGKPQHF
>TRBD1|TRBV7-9|-|TRBJ1-4
TGTGCCAGCAGCCTCCCACAGGGGGCGGAAAGGGAAAAACTGTTTTTT
CASSLPQGAEREKLFF
>-|TRBV3-1/TRBV3-2|-|TRBJ1-3
TGTGCCAGCAGCCAAGGGACAGAGAATGGAAACACCATATATTTT
CASSQGTENGNTIYF
>TRBD1|TRBV3-1/TRBV3-2|-|TRBJ1-5
TGTGCCAGCAGCCAAGCACAGGGGGGCCAGCCCCAGCATTTT
CASSQAQGGQPQHF
>TRBD1|TRBV10-3|few|TRBJ2-7
TGTGCCATCAGTGACGGGACAGGGACCTACGAGCAGTACTTC
CAISDGTGTYEQYF
>-|TRBV5-6|-|TRBJ1-2
TGTGCCAGCAGCTTGGCGGGTACGGGTGGCTACACCTTC
CASSLAGTGGYTF
>-|TRBV30|-|TRBJ1-6
TGTGCCTGGACAGGTGACTCCTATAATTCACCCCTCCACTTT
CAWTGDSYNSPLHF
>TRBD1|TRBV24-1|-|TRBJ2-2
TGTGCCACCAGTTCCTCCAGGGGGCTTGGCGGCACCGGGGAGCTGTTTTTT
CATSSSRGLGGTGELFF
>-|TRBV4-1|-|TRBJ1-4
TGCGCCAGCAGCCTCAGGGGTACTAATGAAAAACTGTTTTTT
CASSLRGTNEKLFF
>-|TRBV5-1|-|TRBJ1-1
TGCGCCAGCAGCGCCAGAGGTCCTGCGAACACTGAAGCTTTCTTT
CASSARGPANTEAFF
>-|TRBV6-5|few|TRBJ2-2
TGTGCCAGCAGTTACAGGGGCGGGGCAAACACCGGGGAGCTGTTTTTT
CASSYRGGANTGELFF
>TRBD1|TRBV7-8|once|TRBJ2-3
TGTGCCAGCAGCATTGACAGGGGGCGGATGTATTTT
CASSIDRGRMYF
>TRBD1|TRBV4-1|few|TRBJ1-2
TGCGCCAGCAGCCAAGGGACCGGACAGGTGGTTGGGTATGGCTACACCTTC
CASSQGTGQVVGYGYTF
>-|TRBV11-2|-|TRBJ2-7
TGTGCCAGCAGCCAATTGGCTACAGGGCCCTACGAGCAGTACTTC
CASSQLATGPYEQYF
>-|TRBV18|-|TRBJ2-7
TGTGCCAGCTCTCCGAACACACACTACGAGCAGTACTTC
CASSPNTHYEQYF
>-|TRBV6-5|-|TRBJ1-5
TGTGCCAGCAGTTCCCTAGGGGCAAATCAGCCCCAGCATTTT
CASSSLGANQPQHF
>-|TRBV6-5|-|TRBJ2-6
TGTGCCAGCAGTTACTCTAGGGGTTCTGGGGCCAACGTCCTGACTTTC
CASSYSRGSGANVLTF
>TRBD1|TRBV5-1|-|TRBJ1-6
TGCGCCCGCAGCTGGGGGGGGACAGGGAGTTCACCCCTCCACTTT
CARSWGGTGSSPLHF
>-|TRBV11-1|-|TRBJ2-5
TGTGCCAGCAGCCAATCCTACAGGGGACTGTCAGAGACCCAGTACTTC
CASSQSYRGLSETQYF
>TRBD2|TRBV6-5|-|TRBJ2-2
TGTGCCAGCAGCACGGGGGGGCTTAACACCGGGGAGCTGTTTTTT
CASSTGGLNTGELFF
>TRBD1|TRBV19|-|TRBJ1-1
TGTGCCAGTAGTATAATTTCAGGGGGCACTGAAGCTTTCTTT
CASSIISGGTEAFF
>-|TRBV2|-|TRBJ1-2
TGTGCCAGCAGTGAAAGGTCACAGGGTGCAGGCTACACCTTC
CASSERSQGAGYTF
>TRBD1|TRBV28|-|TRBJ1-4
TGTGCCAGCAGTTTGAGGGACAGGGGTCGGGGAAAACTGTTTTTT
CASSLRDRGRGKLFF
>-|TRBV12-3/TRBV12-4|-|TRBJ1-1
TGTGCCAGCAGTTTCCAGGGCGTGGGTGAAGCTTTCTTT
CASSFQGVGEAFF
>-|TRBV30|-|TRBJ1-2
TGTGCCTGGAGTGACGGGGGAGGTATCTATGGCTACACCTTC
CAWSDGGGIYGYTF
>-|TRBV5-1|-|TRBJ1-1
TGCGCCAGCAGCTTGGCGGGACAAAACACTGAAGCTTTCTTT
CASSLAGQNTEAFF
>-|TRBV18|-|TRBJ2-7
TGTGCCAGCTCACCCCTGACAGTGAGCTCCTACGAGCAGTACTTC
CASSPLTVSSYEQYF
>TRBD2|TRBV24-1|once|TRBJ2-5
TGTGCCACCAGTGATAGACTAGCGGGAGTAGAGACCCAGTACTTC
CATSDRLAGVETQYF
>-|TRBV11-2|-|TRBJ1-1
TGTGCCAGCAGCCCCGCGAGGTGGAGAACTGAAGCTTTCTTT
CASSPARWRTEAFF
>TRBD2|TRBV4-1|-|TRBJ2-7
TGCGCCAGCAGCCAAGGGTTACTAGCGGGGCCCTACGAGCAGTACTTC
CASSQGLLAGPYEQYF
>TRBD1|TRBV5-1|-|TRBJ2-3
TGCGCCAGCAGCTTCGGACAGGGGACAGATACGCAGTATTTT
CASSFGQGTDTQYF
>-|TRBV18|-|TRBJ2-5
TGTGCCAGCTCCGGGGCGGGGAGAGAGACCCAGTACTTC
CASSGAGRETQYF
>-|TRBV6-6|-|TRBJ1-1
TGTGCCAGCAGTTACCAGAACACTGAAGCTTTCTTT
CASSYQNTEAFF
>-|TRBV27|-|TRBJ1-3
TGTGCCAGCAGCAAGGGGTTCTCTGGAAACACCATATATTTT
CASSKGFSGNTIYF
>TRBD1|TRBV18|-|TRBJ1-1
TGTGCCAGCTCACCAAGGACAGGGCGTAACACTGAAGCTTTCTTT
CASSPRTGRNTEAFF